The entry that follows covers one T cell receptor (beta chain) sequence. What it binds is unknown. The data derive from a study of OX40 agonist ivuxolimab in advanced cancers. Sequenced by immunoSEQ multiplex PCR; TCRdb stores in-frame clones only, minus some. This table has about 20,000 clones, 80% to 95% appearing once. The germline V gene has CDR1 MGHRA and CDR2 YSYEKL. Trimming pared 1 base from V and 0 bases from J, leaving 10 bases between. This CDR3 has 15 amino acids. Findings and caveats of the study: Clonal expansion by week 6 occurred in CD4+ and CD8+ blood T cells (at 0.1 to 3.0 mg/kg). Several nonresponders also turned out to have low normalized T-cell clonal expansion. Partly responding patients at 0.1-3.0 mg/kg showed some of the smallest clonal expansion.

The clonotype comes from an adult with an advanced solid tumor such as melanoma, head and neck, liver or kidney cancer. The V gene is TRBV4-1, the J gene TRBJ2-7; a possible D gene is TRBD1 (6 bases). The sequencing used CD4+ or CD8+ T cells sorted from blood, collected in a trial of the OX40 agonist ivuxolimab. This CDR3 is CASSQGIGGSYEQYF. The CDR3 region has the DNA TGCGCCAGCAGCCAAGGTATAGGGGGCTCCTACGAGCAGTACTTC.